The 7 T cell receptor beta chains given below trace back to one sample, sequenced in a study of T cell clones after liver transplantation (dated by TCRdb to about 2019). Receptors were amplified or captured by the immunoSEQ multiplex PCR assay. TCRdb took this table from immuneACCESS and kept in-frame rearrangements with V and J called. Such tables lack part of the clones; where checked against another copy, unresolved V genes explain under half of the gap, and the rest is unexplained. Recorded for this sample are about 78,000 clones; over 70% of them occurred a single time. The ten most abundant clones make up 0.45% to 0.65% of the sample. Sample time point, as interpreted from the label and publication: pre-transplant. This specimen was CD4+ T cells from blood, taken before liver transplant. The receptor set was obtained from a human donor who received a liver transplant.

The V call is TRBV5-8, the J call TRBJ2-2, with 14 bases that match TRBD2. J gave up 7 bases and V 6 bases, and 11 bases lay outside the gene matches. The CDR3 runs to 17 residues. Germline CDR1 SGHTS, CDR2 YDEGEE. The CDR3, as DNA: TGTGCCAGCATCTCTTTCGGACTAGCGGGAGGCTTCGGGGAGCTGTTTTTT. Protein: CASISFGLAGGFGELFF.

The V call is TRBV5-1, the J call TRBJ2-2, with TRBD1 as a possible D gene (6 bases). Trimming removed 0 bases from V and 2 bases from J, with 8 bases in between. The germline V gene encodes CDR1 SGHRS and CDR2 YFSETQ. The CDR3 is 15 residues long. CDR3 bases: TGCGCCAGCAGCTTGGTGGGGGCAAACACCGGGGAGCTGTTTTTT. This sequence encodes CASSLVGANTGELFF.

This chain connects TRBV28 to TRBJ2-3; the D call may be TRBD1 or TRBD2 (5 bases each). V was shortened by 6 bases and J by 6 bases, with 13 bases between the two germline ends. From germline, CDR1 is MDHEN and CDR2 SYDVKM. The CDR3 extends over 13 amino acids. CDR3 DNA sequence: TGTGCCAGCAGGGGGACCTACTCGGATACGCAGTATTTT. This codes for CASRGTYSDTQYF.

The chain combines TRBV28 with TRBJ1-1; 7 bases align to TRBD1. This CDR3 comprises 15 residues. Germline V lookup: CDR1 MDHEN, CDR2 SYDVKM. Losses at the gene ends were 7 bases for V and 1 base for J; bases not matched to a gene: 9. CDR3 residues: CASTVAGGPNTEAFF. CDR3 in DNA: TGTGCCAGCACGGTAGCAGGGGGTCCGAACACTGAAGCTTTCTTT.

The chain combines TRBV7-6 with TRBJ2-2; 16 bases align to TRBD2. Germline V lookup: CDR1 SGHVS, CDR2 FNYEAQ. With 5 bases clipped from V and 5 bases from J, the junction kept 5 bases outside the gene matches. CDR3 size: 17 residues. The CDR3 protein is CASSRGLAGGHTGELFF. The CDR3 DNA reads TGTGCCAGCAGCCGGGGACTAGCGGGAGGGCATACCGGGGAGCTGTTTTTT.

This clone turned up a few times. V and J are TRBV2 and TRBJ1-5; possible D gene TRBD1, 5 bases. In germline, CDR1 is SNHLY, CDR2 FYNNEI. The CDR3 is 13 amino acids. The V end lost 7 bases, the J end lost 3 bases, and 10 bases lay between the germline ends. CDR3 coding DNA: TGTGCCAGCAAGGGACTGCTCAATCAGCCCCAGCATTTT. This sequence encodes CASKGLLNQPQHF.

The chain is built from TRBV7-3 and TRBJ2-1; no reliable D call. Germline CDR1 reads SGHTA; CDR2 reads FQGTGA. Trimming cost V 2 bases and J 6 bases, with 8 bases left between them. The CDR3 loop spans 13 amino acids. The CDR3 region has the DNA TGTGCCAGCAGCTTACGAGCTGGCAATGAGCAGTTCTTC. This codes for CASSLRAGNEQFF.